Listed here is a single T cell receptor (beta chain). Sequencing used immunoSEQ multiplex PCR; TCRdb keeps in-frame clones, though not all of them. This table holds tens of thousands of clones, roughly 80% found once. The data were taken from a study of radiotherapy plus CTLA-4 blockade in lung cancer. CDR3 size: 15 residues. J was trimmed by 5 bases and V by 5 bases; bases with no gene match: 9. The germline V gene encodes CDR1 MDHEN and CDR2 SYDVKM. The TCR comes from a human donor with non-small cell lung cancer whose response to radiotherapy plus ipilimumab could not be evaluated. The genes are TRBV28 and TRBJ2-3, with 8 nucleotides matching TRBD1. The sequencing here drew on peripheral blood, taken from a patient treated with radiotherapy plus ipilimumab. The DNA for the CDR3 is TGTGCCAGCAGTCCGGACAGGGTGTTAAAAGATACGCAGTATTTT. Translating gives CASSPDRVLKDTQYF.